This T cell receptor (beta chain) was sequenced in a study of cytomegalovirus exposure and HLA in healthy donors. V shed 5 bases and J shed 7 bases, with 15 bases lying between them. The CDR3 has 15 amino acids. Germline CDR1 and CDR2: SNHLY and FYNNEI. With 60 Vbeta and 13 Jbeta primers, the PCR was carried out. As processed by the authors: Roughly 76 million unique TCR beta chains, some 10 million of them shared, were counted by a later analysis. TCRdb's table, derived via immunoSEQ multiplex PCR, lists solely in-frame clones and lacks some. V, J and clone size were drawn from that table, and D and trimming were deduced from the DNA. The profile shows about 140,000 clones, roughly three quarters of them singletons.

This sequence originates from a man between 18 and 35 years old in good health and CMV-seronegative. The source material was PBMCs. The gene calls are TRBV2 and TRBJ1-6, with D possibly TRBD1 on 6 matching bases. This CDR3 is CASSQRTVPNSPLHF. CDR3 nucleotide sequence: TGTGCCAGCAGTCAACGGACAGTGCCGAATTCACCCCTCCACTTT.